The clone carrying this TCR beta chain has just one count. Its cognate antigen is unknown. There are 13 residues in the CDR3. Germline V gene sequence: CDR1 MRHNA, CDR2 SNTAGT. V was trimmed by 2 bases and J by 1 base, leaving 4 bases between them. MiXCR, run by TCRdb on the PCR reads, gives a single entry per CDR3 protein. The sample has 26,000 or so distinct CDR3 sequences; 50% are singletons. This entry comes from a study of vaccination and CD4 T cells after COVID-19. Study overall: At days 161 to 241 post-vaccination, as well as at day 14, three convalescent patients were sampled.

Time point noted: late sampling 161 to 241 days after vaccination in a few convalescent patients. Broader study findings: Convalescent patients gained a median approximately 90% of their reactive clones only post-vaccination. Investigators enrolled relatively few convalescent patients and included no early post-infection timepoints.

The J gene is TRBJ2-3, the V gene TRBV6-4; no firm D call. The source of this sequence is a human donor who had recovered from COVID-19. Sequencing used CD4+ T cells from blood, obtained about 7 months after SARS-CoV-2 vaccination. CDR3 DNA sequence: TGTGCCAGCAGTGACAGGGGCACAGATACGCAGTATTTT. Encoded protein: CASSDRGTDTQYF.